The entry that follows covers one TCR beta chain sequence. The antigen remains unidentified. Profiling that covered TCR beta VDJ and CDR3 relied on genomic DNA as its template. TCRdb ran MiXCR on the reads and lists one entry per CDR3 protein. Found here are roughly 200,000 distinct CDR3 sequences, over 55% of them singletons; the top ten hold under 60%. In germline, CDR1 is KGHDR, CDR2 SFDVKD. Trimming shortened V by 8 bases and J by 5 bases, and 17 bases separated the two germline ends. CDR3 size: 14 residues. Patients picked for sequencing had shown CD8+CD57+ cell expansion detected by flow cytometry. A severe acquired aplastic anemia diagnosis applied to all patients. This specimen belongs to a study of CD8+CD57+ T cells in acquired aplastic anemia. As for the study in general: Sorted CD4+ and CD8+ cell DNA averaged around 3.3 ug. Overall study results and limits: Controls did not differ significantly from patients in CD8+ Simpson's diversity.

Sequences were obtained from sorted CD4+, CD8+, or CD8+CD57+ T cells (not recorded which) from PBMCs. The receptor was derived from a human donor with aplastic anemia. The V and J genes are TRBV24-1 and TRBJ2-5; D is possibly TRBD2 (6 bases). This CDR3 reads CATKNTGGDETQYF. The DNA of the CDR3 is TGTGCCACCAAAAATACAGGAGGGGATGAGACCCAGTACTTC.